The 17 T cell receptor beta chains reported below all come from one sample, sequenced in a study of blood T cell repertoires in COVID-19. Assay used: immunoSEQ multiplex PCR; TCRdb lists only in-frame clones, some missing. The sample contains some 300,000 clones, roughly nine tenths of which appear only once. The specimen was PBMCs or T cells enriched from blood (not recorded which). All receptors come from a woman aged 25 to 39 who had been exposed to COVID-19.

The chain combines TRBV10-3 with TRBJ1-1, with TRBD1 identical over 8 bases. This CDR3 region has 15 residues. V was pared by 2 bases and J by 4 bases, with 6 bases of the junction left unmatched. Germline V gene lookup returns CDR1 ENHRY and CDR2 SYGVKD. CDR3 nucleotide sequence: TGTGCCATCAGTGAGCAAGGACAGGGAAGCACTGAAGCTTTCTTT. Translation gives CAISEQGQGSTEAFF.

V and J are TRBV7-9 and TRBJ2-7; D unresolved. V lost 6 bases, J lost 4 bases, and 10 bases lay in between. Germline lookup yields CDR1 SEHNR and CDR2 FQNEAQ (reference sequence). This CDR3 contains 12 residues. The CDR3 protein is CASSSTWYEQYF. CDR3 coding DNA: TGTGCCAGCAGTTCCACTTGGTACGAGCAGTACTTC.

The rearrangement joins TRBV7-9 to TRBJ1-1; TRBD1 is a possible D gene (5 bases). CDR3 length equals 13 residues. Trimming left V 4 bases short and J 1 base short, with 7 bases between. Per germline, CDR1 SEHNR and CDR2 FQNEAQ (reference sequence). The CDR3, as DNA: TGTGCCAGCAGCTCCCAGGGGAACACTGAAGCTTTCTTT. Amino acid sequence: CASSSQGNTEAFF.

A few counts support this clone. The rearrangement links TRBV2 to TRBJ1-6; TRBD1 might be the D (5 bases). The CDR3 is 14 residues long. The germline gives CDR1 SNHLY, CDR2 FYNNEI. The germline V and J ends were trimmed by 5 bases and 10 bases, with 15 bases remaining between them. CDR3 region: CASSPEGRGSPLHF. As DNA, the CDR3 is TGTGCCAGCAGTCCTGAGGGGAGGGGATCACCCCTCCACTTT.

This clone was seen only once. This sample also contains other DNA sequences that code for the same CDR3. J is TRBJ1-2 and V is TRBV12-3 or TRBV12-4; D gene unclear. Trimming left V 2 bases short and J 6 bases short, with 10 bases between. The CDR3 consists of 13 residues. CDR3 in DNA: TGTGCCAGCAGTTTAATACGGGGTCATGGCTACACCTTC. Its translation is CASSLIRGHGYTF.

This chain links TRBV20-1 with TRBJ1-1; 8 bases match TRBD1. Per germline, CDR1 DFQATT and CDR2 SNEGSKA (reference sequence). This CDR3 has 13 amino acids. Trimming at V came to 4 bases and at J to 1 base, leaving 2 bases not matched to a gene. Here the CDR3 reads CSATDRGNTEAFF. CDR3 nucleotide sequence: TGCAGTGCTACTGACAGGGGGAACACTGAAGCTTTCTTT.

This chain joins TRBV7-9 and TRBJ1-1; no definite D call. The V and J ends lost 5 bases and 8 bases respectively, with 12 bases between them. The CDR3 sequence is 12 residues long. The germline gives CDR1 SEHNR, CDR2 FQNEAQ (reference sequence). The CDR3 reads CASSQLYSEAFF. The CDR3 DNA is TGTGCCAGCAGCCAACTTTATAGCGAAGCTTTCTTT.

The chain links TRBV6-5 to TRBJ1-1, with TRBD1 matching 7 bases. Germline V gene lookup returns CDR1 MNHEY and CDR2 SVGAGI. The CDR3 is made up of 14 amino acids. Losses at the gene ends were 6 bases for V and 8 bases for J; bases not matched to a gene: 12. CDR3: CASRDPGGTSEAFF. In DNA, the CDR3 is TGTGCCAGCAGAGATCCAGGGGGAACTTCCGAAGCTTTCTTT.

The rearrangement uses TRBV5-1 and TRBJ1-1; no clear D gene. CDR1 is SGHRS and CDR2 is YFSETQ in the germline V gene. There are 13 residues in the CDR3. V was cut by 1 base and J by 8 bases, with 12 bases left in between. The CDR3 bases are TGCGCCAGCAGCTTGCAGTCTGCCGAAGAAGCTTTCTTT. It translates to CASSLQSAEEAFF.

J is TRBJ2-5 and V is TRBV10-3; 12 positions match TRBD2. The J segment lost 5 bases and the V segment lost 6 bases, leaving 10 bases of the junction unmatched. CDR1 and CDR2 (germline): ENHRY, SYGVKD. The CDR3 is 16 residues long. The CDR3 DNA follows: TGTGCCATCAGGGCGGCTAGCGGGGGGGCTAGGGAGACCCAGTACTTC. Its translation is CAIRAASGGARETQYF.

This clone turned up a few times. This chain links TRBV5-1 with TRBJ2-5, with 13 bases lining up with TRBD2. V trimming: 3 bases; J trimming: 0 bases; junction bases outside the gene matches: 11. Germline V gives CDR1 SGHRS, CDR2 YFSETQ. This CDR3 region has 19 residues. The CDR3 sequence is CASSSTTGTSGVYQETQYF. The DNA for the CDR3 is TGCGCCAGCAGCTCAACCACCGGGACTAGCGGGGTGTACCAAGAGACCCAGTACTTC.

This clone has only one observation. The chain couples TRBV4-1 to TRBJ2-7, with 8 bases identical to TRBD1. V was pared by 2 bases and J by 3 bases, with 15 bases of the junction left unmatched. This CDR3 is built from 18 residues. Germline assignment: CDR1 MGHRA and CDR2 YSYEKL. CDR3: CASSQHSLFETGVYEQYF. The DNA of the CDR3 is TGCGCCAGCAGCCAACATTCGTTGTTCGAGACAGGGGTCTACGAGCAGTACTTC.

This chain links TRBV27 with TRBJ2-7; perhaps TRBD2 as D (5 bases). This CDR3 has 13 amino acids. Germline lookup yields CDR1 MNHEY and CDR2 SMNVEV (reference sequence). V was pared by 6 bases and J by 5 bases, with 14 bases between. The CDR3 sequence is CASRDLIGNEQYF. The DNA of the CDR3 is TGTGCCAGCAGGGACTTGATTGGGAACGAGCAGTACTTC.

The chain links TRBV6-2 or TRBV6-3 to TRBJ1-2; D call uncertain. V gave up 2 bases and J gave up 0 bases, with 4 bases separating them. The V gene's germline CDR1 is MNHEY and CDR2 SVGEGT. The CDR3 consists of 13 residues. As DNA, the CDR3 is TGTGCCAGCAGTTACCAGACTAACTATGGCTACACCTTC. The encoded protein is CASSYQTNYGYTF.

The V gene is TRBV29-1, the J gene TRBJ1-2; 9 bases align to TRBD1. This CDR3 is 18 amino acids long. Germline assignment: CDR1 SQVTM and CDR2 ANQGSEA. V dropped 0 bases and J dropped 3; count of bases not matched to a gene: 14. The CDR3 reads CSVEDQGWGTGLYYGYTF. The CDR3 DNA reads TGCAGCGTTGAAGACCAGGGCTGGGGGACAGGGTTGTACTATGGCTACACCTTC.

The chain links TRBV5-1 to TRBJ2-7; a weak D match, TRBD2 (6 bases). V dropped 0 bases and J dropped 3 bases, with 16 bases sitting between them. In germline, CDR1 is SGHRS, CDR2 YFSETQ. This CDR3 comprises 16 residues. The CDR3, as DNA: TGCGCCAGCAGCTTGGCTCCGGGGGAAGCCGACTACGAGCAGTACTTC. Amino acids: CASSLAPGEADYEQYF.

CDR3 nucleotides: TGCGCCAGCAGCACGGGACTCACTAAAGGCACTGAAGCTTTCTTT. Translated, it gives CASSTGLTKGTEAFF. The V and J genes are TRBV5-1 and TRBJ1-1; perhaps TRBD1 as D (5 bases). There are 15 residues in the CDR3. Germline assignment: CDR1 SGHRS and CDR2 YFSETQ. V shed 4 bases and J shed 4 bases, with 17 bases lying between them.